These T cell receptor beta chains were read from a single sample in a study of cytomegalovirus exposure and HLA in healthy donors. Clones were read by immunoSEQ multiplex PCR, and TCRdb kept only the in-frame ones, dropping some. The table has 130,000 or so clones, 70% to 90% seen once. Sample: PBMCs. The receptors derive from a middle-aged man in good health and CMV-seronegative. Both conserved end residues are part of each CDR3. A D gene is named only where the DNA matches it firmly. The listing skips clone size in some rows; elsewhere it reads once, few, many or a size class.

j_gene	abundance	v_gene	d_gene	CDR3aa	CDR3nt
TRBJ2-7	NA	TRBV9	NA	CASSVSITIDGRDTEQYF	TGTGCCAGCAGCGTCTCCATAACTATAGACGGCCGAGATACGGAGCAGTACTTC
TRBJ2-3	NA	TRBV19	NA	CASSIVQTVPDTQYF	TGTGCCAGTAGTATAGTCCAGACAGTGCCAGATACGCAGTATTTT
TRBJ2-3	NA	TRBV10-2	TRBD2	CASRWTSGRTDTQYF	TGCGCCAGCAGGTGGACTAGCGGGAGAACAGATACGCAGTATTTT
TRBJ2-7	NA	TRBV18	TRBD2	CASSPGPAGEQYF	TGTGCCAGCTCACCGGGCCCAGCGGGGGAGCAGTACTTC
TRBJ1-4	NA	TRBV20-1	NA	CSGGRIEKLFF	TGCAGTGGGGGGCGCATCGAAAAACTGTTTTTT
TRBJ1-6	few	TRBV6-6	NA	CASREDGEISPLHF	TGTGCCAGCAGAGAAGACGGAGAGATTTCACCCCTCCACTTT
TRBJ2-7	NA	TRBV5-1	NA	CASSLASGGNEQYF	TGCGCCAGCAGCTTGGCCTCTGGGGGGAACGAGCAGTACTTC
TRBJ2-7	once	TRBV28	NA	CASSPPFFSEQYF	TGTGCCAGCAGTCCCCCCTTCTTCAGCGAGCAGTACTTC
TRBJ1-2	few	TRBV9	TRBD1	CASSSPGQGLFNYGYTF	TGTGCCAGCAGCTCCCCGGGACAGGGTCTGTTTAACTATGGCTACACCTTC
TRBJ2-7	NA	TRBV7-9	TRBD1	CASSRPPKPGQLLYEQYF	TGTGCCAGCAGCCGCCCCCCTAAACCGGGACAGCTTCTATACGAGCAGTACTTC
TRBJ2-7	NA	TRBV18	TRBD2	CASKSGGGITYEQYF	TGTGCCAGCAAATCCGGCGGGGGGATAACCTACGAGCAGTACTTC